This passage covers 15 T cell receptor beta chains from one sample sequenced in a study of blood T cells in healthy people across ages. Primed by a sample-barcoded 5' primer and a J-beta primer mix, a second PCR proceeded for about 6 to 12 cycles. Each CDR3 protein is one row after TCRdb ran MiXCR on the 5' RACE reads. Seen here are approximately 2,000,000 distinct CDR3 sequences, 30% to 40% observed once, and the top ten hold under 25%. The source material was blood. These receptors were obtained from a human donor in good health.

The chain couples TRBV7-9 to TRBJ1-2; unclear D gene. Per the germline V gene, CDR1 is SEHNR and CDR2 is FQNEAQ (reference sequence). The CDR3 consists of 18 residues. Trimming shortened V by 0 bases and J by 3 bases, and 20 bases separated the two germline ends. CDR3 in amino acids: CASSLALRSQLADYGYTF. The DNA of the CDR3 is TGTGCCAGCAGCTTAGCCCTCCGTTCCCAATTGGCCGACTATGGCTACACCTTC. Drawing the rest from reference TRBV7-9 and TRBJ1-2, the complete variable domain is DTGVSQNPRHKITKRGQNVTFRCDPISEHNRLYWYRQTLGQGPEFLTYFQNEAQLEKSRLLSDRFSAERPKGSFSTLEIQRTEQGDSAMYLCASSLALRSQLADYGYTFGSGTRLTVV.

The V call is TRBV29-1, the J call TRBJ2-1; D is perhaps TRBD2 (7 bases). V was cut by 8 bases and J by 1 base, with 15 bases left in between. The CDR3 spans 14 residues. In germline, CDR1 is SQVTM, CDR2 ANQGSEA. The CDR3 protein is CSKMGGASYNEQFF. The CDR3 region has the DNA TGCAGCAAAATGGGGGGGGCGTCCTACAATGAGCAGTTCTTC.

The chain carries TRBV4-2 and TRBJ2-3, with D uncertain. V dropped 0 bases and J dropped 1 base, with 11 bases sitting between them. CDR1 and CDR2 from the germline V gene are LGHNA and YNFKEQ. This CDR3 comprises 16 residues. The CDR3 nucleotides are TGTGCCAGCAGCCAAGATGGCACCTTCGGCACAGATACGCAGTATTTT. This encodes CASSQDGTFGTDTQYF.

The chain joins TRBV7-2 to TRBJ2-3, with TRBD2 as a possible D gene (6 bases). The CDR3 is 14 amino acids. The germline V gene encodes CDR1 SGHTA and CDR2 FQGNSA. Trimming took off 5 bases at V and 2 bases at J, with 11 bases between the two ends. CDR3 loop: CASSRRLDTDTQYF. For the CDR3, the DNA is TGTGCCAGCAGCCGACGACTAGACACAGATACGCAGTATTTT.

This clonotype showed up just a few times. This chain connects TRBV30 to TRBJ2-5; TRBD1 matches 9 bases. This CDR3 is 12 amino acids long. V lost 3 bases and J lost 7; bases outside the gene matches: 3. Germline lookup yields CDR1 GTSNPN and CDR2 SVGIG (reference sequence). The DNA of the CDR3 is TGTGCCTGGAGGGGACAGGGAGGGACCCAGTACTTC. Its protein product is CAWRGQGGTQYF.

The rearrangement links TRBV7-3 to TRBJ2-3, with TRBD1 matching 12 bases. Germline V CDR1 and CDR2: SGHTA, FQGTGA. CDR3 length: 17 residues. After removal of 2 bases from V and 8 bases from J, the junction contained 11 bases not matched to a gene. CDR3 coding DNA: TGTGCCAGCAGCTTAGTCTCCCAACCGGGACAGGGGGCTACGCAGTATTTT. It translates to CASSLVSQPGQGATQYF.

This clonotype came up many times. The chain combines TRBV20-1 with TRBJ1-1, with TRBD1 identical over 8 bases. V trimming: 3 bases; J trimming: 1 base; junction bases outside the gene matches: 1. Germline CDR1 DFQATT, CDR2 SNEGSKA (reference sequence). The CDR3 runs to 13 residues. The CDR3 DNA follows: TGCAGTGCTAGTACAGGGGGGAACACTGAAGCTTTCTTT. This encodes CSASTGGNTEAFF.

Notes on this clonotype: This CDR3 fails to terminate in the conserved phenylalanine or tryptophan, so it likely reflects a read error. The chain joins TRBV29-1 to TRBJ2-2, with 11 bases matching TRBD2. J was trimmed by 7 bases and V by 3 bases; bases with no gene match: 4. The CDR3 is 14 residues long. CDR1 and CDR2 from the germline V gene are SQVTM and ANQGSEA. In DNA, the CDR3 is TGCAGCGTTGAGACTAGCGGGGTGAACGGGGAGCTGTTTTGT. This translates into CSVETSGVNGELFC.

The chain has TRBV29-1 and TRBJ1-1; TRBD1 is a possible D gene (5 bases). CDR3 length equals 14 residues. The germline CDR1 and CDR2 sequences are SQVTM and ANQGSEA. Trimming took 0 bases from V and 6 from J, leaving 14 bases between them. CDR3 sequence: CSVEDGALGAEAFF. The DNA of the CDR3 is TGCAGCGTTGAAGATGGGGCCCTGGGGGCTGAAGCTTTCTTT.

This clonotype has only a few counts. The V gene is TRBV20-1, the J gene TRBJ2-7, with 8 bases lining up with TRBD2. V lost 6 bases and J lost 5; bases outside the gene matches: 15. The CDR3 contains 15 residues. Per the germline V gene, CDR1 is DFQATT and CDR2 is SNEGSKA (reference sequence). CDR3 in DNA: TGCAGTGCCCTAAACCCAATCGGGGGGGCCCACGAGCAGTACTTC. This gives the protein CSALNPIGGAHEQYF.

The chain is built from TRBV7-6 and TRBJ2-4; D ambiguous. Germline V lookup: CDR1 SGHVS, CDR2 FNYEAQ. Between the trimmed V and J ends, which lost 1 base and 8 bases, there was a span of 15 bases. The CDR3 extends over 15 amino acids. The CDR3 DNA sequence: TGTGCCAGCAGCTTAGGGCCACTCCCCAAGGACATTCAGTACTTC. Its translation: CASSLGPLPKDIQYF.

The chain uses TRBV4-3 and TRBJ2-2; D may be TRBD2 (5 bases). V lost 1 base to trimming and J lost 0 bases, with 18 bases between them. The germline V gene encodes CDR1 LGHNA and CDR2 YSLEER. The CDR3 totals 19 residues. The CDR3 bases are TGCGCCAGCAGCCAAGGTCGGGGTAGCCCGAGATCGAACACCGGGGAGCTGTTTTTT. Translating it yields CASSQGRGSPRSNTGELFF.

CDR3 region: CSARWRRNTEAFF. The CDR3 region has the DNA TGCAGTGCTAGGTGGCGGAGGAACACTGAAGCTTTCTTT. The rearrangement uses TRBV20-1 and TRBJ1-1; D not certain. Trimming stripped 3 bases from V and 1 base from J, with 9 bases between. Germline values: CDR1 DFQATT, CDR2 SNEGSKA (reference sequence). CDR3 size: 13 residues.

The chain couples TRBV4-1 to TRBJ1-1, with D uncertain. Germline V gives CDR1 MGHRA, CDR2 YSYEKL. Trimming cost V 3 bases and J 5 bases, with 16 bases left between them. The CDR3 is 15 amino acids. The CDR3 DNA follows: TGCGCCAGCAGCCAGTATCCGGAGAAGAGGACTGAAGCTTTCTTT. The encoded protein is CASSQYPEKRTEAFF.

This clonotype occurred a few times. The chain recombines TRBV7-2 with TRBJ2-7; 9 bases fit TRBD1. J gave up 7 bases and V 5 bases, and 12 bases lay outside the gene matches. The CDR3 length is 15 residues. CDR1 and CDR2 from the germline V gene are SGHTA and FQGNSA. The CDR3 DNA sequence: TGTGCCAGCAGCCGGACCGGGACAGGGCTGCGGGAGCAGTACTTC. Amino acids: CASSRTGTGLREQYF.